This T cell receptor (beta chain) emerged from a study of blood T cells in healthy people across ages. Study-wide points: Aged donors had fewer naive CD4+ cells and lower diversity than long-lived donors. Diversity estimated from one million T cells was considered an underestimate.

On this clonotype itself: The antigen is unknown.

CDR1 is MNHNY, CDR2 SVGAGI, per germline (reference sequence). The CDR3 sequence is 13 residues long. Trimming took 7 bases from V and 2 from J, leaving 10 bases between them. For the second PCR, which ran for about 7 to 11 cycles, a sample-barcoded 5' primer and a J-beta primer mix were used. Each of the cDNA molecules was tagged by a template-switch adaptor with 12 random nucleotides. TCRdb reprocessed the 5' RACE reads with MiXCR, giving one entry per CDR3 protein. The sample holds approximately 810,000 distinct CDR3 sequences, around 30% seen once. Source material: blood. The rearrangement joins TRBV6-6 to TRBJ2-3; no reliable D call. This receptor was taken from a woman of 80 years or more in good health. In DNA, the CDR3 is TGTGCCAGCATCATGGCTCTCACAGATACGCAGTATTTT. Amino acid sequence: CASIMALTDTQYF.